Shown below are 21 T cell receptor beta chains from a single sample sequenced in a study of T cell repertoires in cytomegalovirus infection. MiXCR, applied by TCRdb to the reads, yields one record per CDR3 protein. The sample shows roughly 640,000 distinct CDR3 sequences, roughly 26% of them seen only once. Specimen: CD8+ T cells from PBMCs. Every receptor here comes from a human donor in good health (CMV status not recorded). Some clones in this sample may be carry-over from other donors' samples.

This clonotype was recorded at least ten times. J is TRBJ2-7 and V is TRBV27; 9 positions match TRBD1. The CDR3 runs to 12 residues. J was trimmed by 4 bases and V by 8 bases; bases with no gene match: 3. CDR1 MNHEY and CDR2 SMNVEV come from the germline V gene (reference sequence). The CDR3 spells CASLGQGYEQYF. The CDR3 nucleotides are TGTGCCAGCTTGGGACAGGGATACGAGCAGTACTTC.

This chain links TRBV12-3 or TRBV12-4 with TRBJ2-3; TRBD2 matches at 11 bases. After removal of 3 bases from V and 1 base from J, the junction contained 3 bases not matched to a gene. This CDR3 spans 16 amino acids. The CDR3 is CASSFSSGGGTDTQYF. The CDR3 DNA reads TGTGCCAGCAGTTTTAGTAGCGGGGGGGGCACAGATACGCAGTATTTT.

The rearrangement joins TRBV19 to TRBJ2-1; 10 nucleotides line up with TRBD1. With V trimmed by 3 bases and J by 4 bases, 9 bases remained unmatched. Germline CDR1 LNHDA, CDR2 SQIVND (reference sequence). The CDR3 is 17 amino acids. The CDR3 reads CASSIHSGTGEYNEQFF. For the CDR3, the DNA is TGTGCCAGTAGTATCCACTCCGGGACAGGGGAATACAATGAGCAGTTCTTC.

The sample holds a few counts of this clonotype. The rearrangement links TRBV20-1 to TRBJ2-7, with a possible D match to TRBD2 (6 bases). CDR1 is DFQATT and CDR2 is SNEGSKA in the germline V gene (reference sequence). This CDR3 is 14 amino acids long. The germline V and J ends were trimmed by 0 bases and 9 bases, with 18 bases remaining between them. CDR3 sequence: CSARDSIGLRWQYV. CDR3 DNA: TGCAGTGCTAGAGATTCTATCGGACTACGATGGCAGTACGTC.

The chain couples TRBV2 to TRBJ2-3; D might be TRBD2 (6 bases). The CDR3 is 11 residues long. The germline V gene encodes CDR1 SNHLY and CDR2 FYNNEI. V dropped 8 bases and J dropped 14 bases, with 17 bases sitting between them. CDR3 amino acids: CASPGGLISYF. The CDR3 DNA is TGTGCCAGCCCCGGGGGACTTATTTCGTATTTT.

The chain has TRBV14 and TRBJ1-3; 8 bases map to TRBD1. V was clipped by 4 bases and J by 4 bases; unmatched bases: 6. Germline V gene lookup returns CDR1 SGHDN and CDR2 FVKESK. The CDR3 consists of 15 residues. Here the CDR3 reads CASSRDRGGGNTIYF. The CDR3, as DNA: TGTGCCAGCAGCCGTGACAGGGGTGGAGGAAACACCATATATTTT.

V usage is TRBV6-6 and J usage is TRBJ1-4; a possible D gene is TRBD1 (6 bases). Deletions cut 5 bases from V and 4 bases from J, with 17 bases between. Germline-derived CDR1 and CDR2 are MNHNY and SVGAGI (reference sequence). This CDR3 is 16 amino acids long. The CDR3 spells CASSLMGARGNEKLFF. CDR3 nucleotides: TGTGCCAGCAGTCTGATGGGGGCGAGGGGTAATGAAAAACTGTTTTTT.

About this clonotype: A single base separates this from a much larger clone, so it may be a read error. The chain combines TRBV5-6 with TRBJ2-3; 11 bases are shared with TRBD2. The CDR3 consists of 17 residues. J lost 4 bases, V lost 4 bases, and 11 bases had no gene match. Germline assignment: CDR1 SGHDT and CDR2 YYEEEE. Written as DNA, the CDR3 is TGTGCCAGCAGCGTGATTCGGCGACTAGCGGGGCCAGATACGCAGTATTTT. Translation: CASSVIRRLAGPDTQYF.

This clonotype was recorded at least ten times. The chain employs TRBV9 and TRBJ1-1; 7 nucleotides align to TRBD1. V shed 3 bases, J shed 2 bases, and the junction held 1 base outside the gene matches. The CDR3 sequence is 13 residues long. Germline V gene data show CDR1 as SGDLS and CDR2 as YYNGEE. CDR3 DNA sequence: TGTGCCAGCAGCGCAGGGGGAAACACTGAAGCTTTCTTT. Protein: CASSAGGNTEAFF.

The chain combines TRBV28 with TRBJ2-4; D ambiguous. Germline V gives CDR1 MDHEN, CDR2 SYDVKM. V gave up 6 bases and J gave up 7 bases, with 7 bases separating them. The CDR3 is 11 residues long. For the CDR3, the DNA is TGTGCCAGCAGATACTCCAACATTCAGTACTTC. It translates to CASRYSNIQYF.

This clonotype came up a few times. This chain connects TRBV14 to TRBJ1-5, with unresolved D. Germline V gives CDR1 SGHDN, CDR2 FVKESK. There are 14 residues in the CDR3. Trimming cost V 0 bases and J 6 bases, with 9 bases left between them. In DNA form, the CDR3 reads TGTGCCAGCAGCCAAGAGGGCTTGGGTCAGCCCCAGCATTTT. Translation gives CASSQEGLGQPQHF.

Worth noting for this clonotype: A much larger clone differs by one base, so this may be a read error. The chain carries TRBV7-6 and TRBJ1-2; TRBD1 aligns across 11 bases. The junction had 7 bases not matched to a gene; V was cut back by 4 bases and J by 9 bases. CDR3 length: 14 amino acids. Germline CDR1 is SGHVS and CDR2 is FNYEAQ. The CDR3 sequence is CASSSRDRGVSYTF. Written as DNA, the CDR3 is TGTGCCAGCAGCTCCCGGGACAGGGGGGTTAGCTACACCTTC.

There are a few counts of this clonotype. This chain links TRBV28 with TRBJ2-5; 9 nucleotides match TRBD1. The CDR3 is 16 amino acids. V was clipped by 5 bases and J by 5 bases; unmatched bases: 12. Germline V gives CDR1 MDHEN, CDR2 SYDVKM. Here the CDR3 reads CASSLSWTGVRETQYF. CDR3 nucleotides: TGTGCCAGCAGTCTCTCCTGGACAGGGGTCCGGGAGACCCAGTACTTC. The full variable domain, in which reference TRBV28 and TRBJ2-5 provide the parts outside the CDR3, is DVKVTQSSRYLVKRTGEKVFLECVQDMDHENMFWYRQDPGLGLRLIYFSYDVKMKEKGDIPEGYSVSREKKERFSLILESASTNQTSMYLCASSLSWTGVRETQYFGPGTRLLVL.

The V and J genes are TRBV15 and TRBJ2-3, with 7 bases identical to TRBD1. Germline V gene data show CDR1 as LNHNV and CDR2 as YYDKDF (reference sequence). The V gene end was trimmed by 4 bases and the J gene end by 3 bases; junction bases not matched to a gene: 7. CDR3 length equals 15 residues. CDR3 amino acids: CATSIRQGGTDTQYF. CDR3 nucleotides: TGTGCCACCAGCATCCGACAGGGTGGGACAGATACGCAGTATTTT.

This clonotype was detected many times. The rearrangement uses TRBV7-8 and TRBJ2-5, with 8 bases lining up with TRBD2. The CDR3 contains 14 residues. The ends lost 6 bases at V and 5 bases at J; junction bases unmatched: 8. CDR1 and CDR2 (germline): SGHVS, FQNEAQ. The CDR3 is CASSAAGGYETQYF. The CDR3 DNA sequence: TGTGCCAGCAGTGCGGCGGGGGGCTATGAGACCCAGTACTTC.

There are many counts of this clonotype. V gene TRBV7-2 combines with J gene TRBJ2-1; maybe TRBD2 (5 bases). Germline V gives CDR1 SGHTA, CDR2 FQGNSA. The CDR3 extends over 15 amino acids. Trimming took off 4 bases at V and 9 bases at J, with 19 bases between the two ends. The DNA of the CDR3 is TGTGCCAGCAGCTCCCTCGGACTGCGCCAGTTTGAGCAGTTCTTC. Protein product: CASSSLGLRQFEQFF.

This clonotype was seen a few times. CDR3 in DNA: TGTGCCAGTAGAACAATGGGGGCAGGGACCAATCAGCCCCAGCATTTT. Its translation: CASRTMGAGTNQPQHF. This chain uses TRBV19 with TRBJ1-5; maybe TRBD1 (6 bases). CDR3 length: 16 residues. Germline loops: CDR1 LNHDA, CDR2 SQIVND (reference sequence). Trimming left V 6 bases short and J 3 bases short, with 18 bases between.

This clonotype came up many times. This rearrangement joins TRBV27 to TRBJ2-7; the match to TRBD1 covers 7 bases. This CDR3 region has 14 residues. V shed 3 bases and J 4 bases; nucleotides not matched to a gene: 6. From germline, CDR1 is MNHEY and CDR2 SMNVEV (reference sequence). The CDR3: CASSLRGPIYEQYF. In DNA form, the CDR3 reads TGTGCCAGCAGTTTGAGGGGGCCCATATACGAGCAGTACTTC.

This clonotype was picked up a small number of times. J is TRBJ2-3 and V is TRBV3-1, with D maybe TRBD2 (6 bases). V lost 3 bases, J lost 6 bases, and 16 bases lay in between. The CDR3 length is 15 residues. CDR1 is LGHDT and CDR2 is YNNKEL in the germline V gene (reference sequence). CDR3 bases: TGTGCCAGCAGCCAGGCGGGACTCCGGGGGGATACGCAGTATTTT. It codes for CASSQAGLRGDTQYF.

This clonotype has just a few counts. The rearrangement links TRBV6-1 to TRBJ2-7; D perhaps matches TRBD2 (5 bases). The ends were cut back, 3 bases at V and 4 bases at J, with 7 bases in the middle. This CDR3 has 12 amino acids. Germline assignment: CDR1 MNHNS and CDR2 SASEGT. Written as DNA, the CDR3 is TGTGCCAGCAGTGAGCCGGGGTACGAGCAGTACTTC. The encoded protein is CASSEPGYEQYF.

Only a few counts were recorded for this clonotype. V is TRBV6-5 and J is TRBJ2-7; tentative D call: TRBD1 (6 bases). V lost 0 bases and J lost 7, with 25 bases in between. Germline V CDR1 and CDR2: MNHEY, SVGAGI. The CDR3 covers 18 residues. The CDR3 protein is CASSYSIPGARFCREQYV. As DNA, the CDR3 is TGTGCCAGCAGTTACTCGATACCAGGGGCGCGATTCTGTCGTGAGCAGTACGTC.